The 2 T cell receptor beta chains in this list originate from one sample, sequenced in a study of T cell responses to AZD1222 COVID-19 vaccine. TCRdb's copy holds only in-frame clones and misses some; the assay was immunoSEQ multiplex PCR. In the table there are about 140,000 clones, 70% to 90% of which are singletons. The sample consisted of peripheral blood, taken on day 0 of AZD1222 vaccination. The source of these receptors is an adult in good health.

The chain employs TRBV30 and TRBJ2-1; D is undetermined. This CDR3 has 16 residues. Germline-derived CDR1 and CDR2 are GTSNPN and SVGIG (reference sequence). Trimming shortened V by 5 bases and J by 3 bases, and 20 bases separated the two germline ends. The CDR3 bases are TGTGCCTGGTACCACGTGGGCTGGAATCACTACAATGAGCAGTTCTTC. Protein: CAWYHVGWNHYNEQFF.

V usage is TRBV4-3 and J usage is TRBJ1-3; weak D call: TRBD1 (5 bases). Per germline, CDR1 LGHNA and CDR2 YSLEER. This CDR3 region has 16 residues. The V end lost 0 bases, the J end lost 1 base, and 10 bases lay between the germline ends. The CDR3 sequence: CASSQDPAGSGNTIYF. The CDR3 region has the DNA TGCGCCAGCAGCCAAGATCCGGCAGGGTCTGGAAACACCATATATTTT.